Below, 15 T cell receptor beta chains from the same sample are listed, as sequenced in a study of T-cell reconstitution after alpha-beta-depleted transplantation in children. As it was prepared, the TCRbeta library received unique molecular identifiers. TCRdb called the PCR reads again in MiXCR, with one record for every CDR3 protein. The repertoire has 780,000 or so distinct CDR3 sequences, approximately 15% of them found once; the top ten carry approximately 4.5%. The input for sequencing was PBMCs, mostly from graft donor cells, taken 360 days after TCRalphabeta/CD19-depleted stem cell transplant. These TCRs come from a male patient younger than 18 who had a stem cell transplant for acute lymphoblastic leukemia, so the T cells may come from the graft donor.

At least ten counts were recorded for this clonotype. The chain has TRBV20-1 and TRBJ2-1, with 8 bases aligning to TRBD2. There are 15 residues in the CDR3. The V segment lost 4 bases and the J segment 5 bases; nucleotides outside the gene matches: 10. Germline loops: CDR1 DFQATT, CDR2 SNEGSKA (reference sequence). The CDR3, as DNA: TGCAGTGCTAACGGGAGGGTATTCGGGCACAATGAGCAGTTCTTC. It encodes CSANGRVFGHNEQFF.

The V and J genes are TRBV28 and TRBJ2-2; D is undetermined. The CDR3 loop spans 13 amino acids. V was cut by 6 bases and J by 6 bases, with 11 bases left in between. Germline V gives CDR1 MDHEN, CDR2 SYDVKM. CDR3 DNA sequence: TGTGCCAGCAGGAATAGCTTATCCGGGGAGCTGTTTTTT. It encodes CASRNSLSGELFF.

A few counts support this clonotype. The chain recombines TRBV27 with TRBJ2-6, with D possibly being TRBD2 (6 bases). V was clipped by 7 bases and J by 1 base, with 14 bases between them. Germline CDR1 is MNHEY and CDR2 is SMNVEV (reference sequence). This CDR3 contains 16 residues. In nucleotides, the CDR3 is TGTGCCAGCACCACCTCTGGGGGGTCTGGGGCCAACGTCCTGACTTTC. It codes for CASTTSGGSGANVLTF.

This clonotype was found many times. CDR3 sequence: CSVPHAAQETQYF. DNA for the CDR3: TGCAGCGTTCCCCACGCAGCACAAGAGACCCAGTACTTC. The chain recombines TRBV29-1 with TRBJ2-5; D is unclear. The V and J ends lost 5 bases and 2 bases respectively, with 12 bases between them. The CDR3 loop spans 13 amino acids. The germline gives CDR1 SQVTM, CDR2 ANQGSEA.

This chain joins TRBV20-1 and TRBJ2-5, with TRBD2 matching over 12 bases. The CDR3 has 14 residues. Germline assignment: CDR1 DFQATT and CDR2 SNEGSKA (reference sequence). Losses at the gene ends were 6 bases for V and 5 bases for J; bases not matched to a gene: 7. CDR3 sequence (DNA): TGCAGTGCCGCGACTAGCGGGAGATGGGAGACCCAGTACTTC. Its translation is CSAATSGRWETQYF.

The CDR3 DNA follows: TGTGCCACCCATTATGGATCGAACTACGAGCAGTACTTC. Encoded protein: CATHYGSNYEQYF. The V gene is TRBV18, the J gene TRBJ2-7; no definite D call. Germline V CDR1 and CDR2: KGHSH, LQKENI. The CDR3 is 13 residues long. V lost 10 bases and J 3 bases, leaving 16 bases between the germline ends.

This clonotype has just a few counts. V gene TRBV4-1 combines with J gene TRBJ2-1; 10 nucleotides agree with TRBD2. The CDR3 is made up of 18 amino acids. Germline lookup yields CDR1 MGHRA and CDR2 YSYEKL. With 0 bases clipped from V and 4 bases from J, the junction kept 9 bases outside the gene matches. In DNA, the CDR3 is TGCGCCAGCAGCCAAGAAGGTCCCGGGACTAGCGCATACAATGAGCAGTTCTTC. Translated, it gives CASSQEGPGTSAYNEQFF.

CDR3 residues: CASSQGTGPDTQYF. CDR3 nucleotide sequence: TGTGCCAGCAGCCAAGGGACAGGGCCAGATACGCAGTATTTT. The chain links TRBV4-2 to TRBJ2-3; TRBD1 agrees at 8 bases. The CDR3 runs 14 residues. J lost 4 bases, V lost 1 base, and 1 base had no gene match. Germline V gene lookup returns CDR1 LGHNA and CDR2 YNFKEQ.

This chain links TRBV20-1 with TRBJ2-1; D possibly matches TRBD1 or TRBD2 (5 bases each). Trimming pared 0 bases from V and 8 bases from J, leaving 17 bases between. Germline CDR1 and CDR2: DFQATT and SNEGSKA (reference sequence). This CDR3 is built from 15 residues. CDR3 DNA sequence: TGCAGTGCTAGAGAAGGGACGGCCGTTGGGTATGAGCAGTTCTTC. This gives the protein CSAREGTAVGYEQFF.

The sample holds many counts of this clonotype. This chain joins TRBV12-3 or TRBV12-4 and TRBJ2-4, with D tentatively TRBD1 (5 bases). The CDR3 extends over 14 amino acids. Trimming shortened V by 3 bases and J by 6 bases, and 12 bases separated the two germline ends. The CDR3 DNA reads TGTGCCAGCAGTTTGATAGGGGTGGGAAACATTCAGTACTTC. As protein: CASSLIGVGNIQYF.

This chain joins TRBV5-6 and TRBJ2-7; no reliable D call. From germline, CDR1 is SGHDT and CDR2 YYEEEE. This CDR3 is built from 19 residues. V gave up 3 bases and J gave up 6 bases, with 31 bases separating them. This chain's CDR3 is CASSSTSLGRRTEPGEQYF. The CDR3 nucleotides read TGTGCCAGCAGCTCCACCTCTTTAGGTCGCCGAACAGAGCCGGGCGAGCAGTACTTC.

This clonotype appeared a few times. This rearrangement joins TRBV2 to TRBJ2-1; D unresolved. CDR1 is SNHLY, CDR2 FYNNEI, per germline. This CDR3 region has 14 residues. V gave up 7 bases and J gave up 7 bases, with 17 bases separating them. The CDR3 DNA is TGTGCCAGCATAACTCTGACTGCTAGAAATGAGCAGTTCTTC. Amino acid sequence: CASITLTARNEQFF.

V and J are TRBV7-2 and TRBJ1-1, with 10 bases that match TRBD1. V shed 5 bases and J 5 bases; nucleotides not matched to a gene: 14. This CDR3 has 17 residues. Germline CDR1 reads SGHTA; CDR2 reads FQGNSA. CDR3 region: CASSNNRDRGFITEAFF. In DNA, the CDR3 is TGTGCCAGCAGCAACAACCGGGACAGGGGTTTCATAACTGAAGCTTTCTTT.

This clonotype was observed at least ten times. This chain connects TRBV12-3 or TRBV12-4 to TRBJ2-1; D perhaps matches TRBD1 (5 bases). With 2 bases removed from V and 8 bases from J, the gap between germline ends came to 10 bases. The CDR3 is 13 amino acids. The CDR3 DNA reads as TGTGCCAGCAGTTTAAGGGGATGGGATGAGCAGTTCTTC. It yields the protein CASSLRGWDEQFF.

The sample holds a few counts of this clonotype. This CDR3 is CASRDWNYNEQFF. The CDR3 DNA reads as TGTGCCAGCAGGGACTGGAATTACAATGAGCAGTTCTTC. The V gene is TRBV2, the J gene TRBJ2-1; TRBD2 is a possible D gene (5 bases). This CDR3 spans 13 amino acids. CDR1 and CDR2 (germline): SNHLY, FYNNEI. Trimming stripped 6 bases from V and 4 bases from J, with 10 bases between.